This is a list of T cell receptor beta chains from one sample in a study of Graves' ophthalmopathy and Graves' hyperthyroidism. TCRdb re-called the multiplex PCR reads with MiXCR, one entry per CDR3 protein. The data contain around 1.1 million distinct CDR3 sequences, roughly two fifths of them singletons. The material sequenced was peripheral blood or thyroid tissue (not recorded which). These receptors were collected from an adult man with Graves' hyperthyroidism. CDR3s include the opening cysteine and the closing phenylalanine or tryptophan. The D gene is left open where the match is weak. The size entry is marked missing in some rows and otherwise reads once, few, many or a size class.

>-|TRBV6-5|TRBJ1-4|TRBD1
TGTGCCAGCAGGAAGACAGGGAATGAAAAACTGTTTTTT
CASRKTGNEKLFF
>-|TRBV20-1|TRBJ1-1|-
TGCAGTGCTAGAGATTCAGGGACACGGAACACTGAAGCTTTCTTT
CSARDSGTRNTEAFF
>-|TRBV20-1|TRBJ2-7|-
TGCAGTGCTTACCCGGGCCGCGAGCAGTACTTC
CSAYPGREQYF
>-|TRBV19|TRBJ2-5|-
TGTGCCAGTAGTATTAAGGGAACTGTGGAGACCCAGTACTTC
CASSIKGTVETQYF
>many|TRBV12-3/TRBV12-4|TRBJ2-2|-
TGTGCCAGCAGACCCCAGGGGAACACCGGGGAGCTGTTTTTT
CASRPQGNTGELFF
>-|TRBV30|TRBJ1-3|-
TGTGCCTGGAGTGTCGGCGGAGACATATATTTT
CAWSVGGDIYF
>many|TRBV25-1|TRBJ2-1|-
TGTGCCAGCAGTCATAGCTTCCATGAGCAGTTCTTC
CASSHSFHEQFF
>few|TRBV7-9|TRBJ2-2|TRBD2
TGTGCCAGCAGCACAAGAGCGGGAGGGAAAACCGGGGAGCTGTTTTTT
CASSTRAGGKTGELFF
>once|TRBV29-1|TRBJ1-1|TRBD1
TGCAGCGTTGAAAGGACAGGAACAGAAGCTTTCTTT
CSVERTGTEAFF
>many|TRBV7-9|TRBJ2-7|-
TGTGCCAGCAGCCAAAGAACCTACGAGCAGTACTTC
CASSQRTYEQYF
>many|TRBV11-2|TRBJ1-6|-
TGTGCCAGCAGCTTAGAGGCCCGAAATTCACCCCTCCACTTT
CASSLEARNSPLHF
>-|TRBV6-2/TRBV6-3|TRBJ2-7|TRBD2
TGTGCCAGCAGTTACGTCTGGTTTGGCGGGAGTAGAGAGCAGTACTTC
CASSYVWFGGSREQYF
>many|TRBV4-3|TRBJ2-3|TRBD2
TGCGCCAGCAGCCAAGATCTTGGGCGGGGGGATCCAGATACGCAGTATTTT
CASSQDLGRGDPDTQYF
>few|TRBV10-3|TRBJ2-7|-
TGTGCCATCAGTGAGAGGTCCCGTAGCTCCTACGAGCAGTACTTC
CAISERSRSSYEQYF
>-|TRBV6-2/TRBV6-3|TRBJ2-7|-
TGTGCCAGCAGTTACCCACGTCCCTACGAGCAGTACTTC
CASSYPRPYEQYF
>-|TRBV12-3/TRBV12-4|TRBJ2-2|TRBD1
TGTGCCAGCAGCTTACAGGGGACGGGGATGGCCGGGGAGCTGCTTTTT
CASSLQGTGMAGELLF
>many|TRBV29-1|TRBJ2-2|-
TGCAGCGTTGAAATACAGGTCAGCGGGGAGCTGTTTTTT
CSVEIQVSGELFF
>few|TRBV5-4|TRBJ2-5|-
TGTGCCAGCAGCCCGCAAGAGCGACCGTACCAAGAGACCCAGTACTTC
CASSPQERPYQETQYF
>-|TRBV7-9|TRBJ2-7|-
TGTGCCAGCAGCTCTCTCCGACAAGAGGGCGGAACCGGGGAGCAGTACTTC
CASSSLRQEGGTGEQYF
>few|TRBV11-2|TRBJ2-7|TRBD1
TGTGCCAGCAGCTTAGAGTTCGGGACAGGGCCTTACGAGCAGTACTTC
CASSLEFGTGPYEQYF
>few|TRBV12-3/TRBV12-4|TRBJ2-5|-
TGTGCCAGCAGTTTCATGACTCCCGGGCAAGAGACCCAGTACTTC
CASSFMTPGQETQYF
>many|TRBV12-3/TRBV12-4|TRBJ1-2|-
TGTGCCAGCAGCCGCCCATGGGGGGTAGGCTATGGCTACACCTTC
CASSRPWGVGYGYTF
>-|TRBV10-3|TRBJ2-7|-
TGTGCCATCAGTGAAAGAGGGGGGAGAACCTACGAGCAGTACTTC
CAISERGGRTYEQYF
>-|TRBV29-1|TRBJ1-2|-
TGCAGCGTAGCGCCCGGGACTGACTATGGCTACACCTTC
CSVAPGTDYGYTF
>many|TRBV12-3/TRBV12-4|TRBJ1-1|-
TGTGCCAGCAGGGGCAGGGAGAACACTGAAGCTTTCTTT
CASRGRENTEAFF
>-|TRBV4-2|TRBJ1-1|-
TGTGCCAGCAGCCAAGATAGCGGGGGCCTGAACACTGCAGCTTTCTTT
CASSQDSGGLNTAAFF
>few|TRBV5-1|TRBJ2-7|-
TGCGCCAGCAGCTTGGCTCACAGAGGAATTTCCTACGAGCAGTACTTC
CASSLAHRGISYEQYF
>many|TRBV29-1|TRBJ1-4|-
TGCAGCGTTGTCGTGTTTGCAACTAATGAAAAACTGTTTTTT
CSVVVFATNEKLFF
>-|TRBV20-1|TRBJ1-5|-
TGCAGTGCCCCGGGGCCCCAGGGGTATCAGCCCCAGCATTTT
CSAPGPQGYQPQHF
>-|TRBV19|TRBJ2-5|-
TGTGCCAGTAGCCCCGGCGGGACACAAGAGACCCAGTACTTC
CASSPGGTQETQYF
>many|TRBV13|TRBJ2-7|-
TGTGCCAGCAGCCCGGCGACAAACGAGCAGTACTTC
CASSPATNEQYF
>-|TRBV27|TRBJ1-1|-
TGTGCCAGCAGTTTATCAGGGACAATGTATGAAGCTTTCTTT
CASSLSGTMYEAFF
>-|TRBV20-1|TRBJ1-4|TRBD1
TGCAGTGCCCAGCGGGGGACAGGGGCTGAAGTGGAAAAACTGTTTTTT
CSAQRGTGAEVEKLFF